This TCR beta chain was sequenced during a study of T cell responses to AZD1222 COVID-19 vaccine. Libraries were prepared by immunoSEQ multiplex PCR; TCRdb keeps only in-frame clonotypes and omits some of them. The table lists 110,000 to 150,000 clones, around 88% of them singletons, with around 3.6% in the top ten. V lost 2 bases to trimming and J lost 9 bases, with 14 bases between them. Looked up from germline, CDR1 is LGHNA and CDR2 is YSLEER. The CDR3 runs to 15 residues. This TCR came from an adult in good health. The sequences come from peripheral blood, collected on day 0 of AZD1222 vaccination. The V call is TRBV4-3, the J call TRBJ1-6, with D maybe TRBD1 (6 bases). CDR3 coding DNA: TGCGCCAGCAGCCAAAACAGGGACCCTAGTTCACCCCTCCACTTT. As protein: CASSQNRDPSSPLHF.